One and the same sample provided the 4 T cell receptor beta chains below, sequenced in a study of blood T cell repertoires in COVID-19. The method was immunoSEQ multiplex PCR; TCRdb's version includes in-frame clones alone and lacks a portion of them. The repertoire holds 400,000 to 550,000 clones, around 90% seen once, with approximately 2% in the top ten. The sequenced sample was PBMCs or T cells enriched from blood (not recorded which). Receptors were obtained from a woman aged 18-35 years with acute COVID-19.

The table lists this clone with a few counts. The V gene is TRBV18, the J gene TRBJ1-1; D is perhaps TRBD1 (6 bases). Germline CDR1 reads KGHSH; CDR2 reads LQKENI. The CDR3 totals 14 residues. V was clipped by 2 bases and J by 1 base, with 8 bases between them. This chain's CDR3 is CASSPWTENTEAFF. CDR3 sequence (DNA): TGTGCCAGCTCACCATGGACAGAGAACACTGAAGCTTTCTTT.

The V and J genes are TRBV5-4 and TRBJ1-1, with D possibly being TRBD1 (6 bases). CDR1 SGHNT and CDR2 YYREEE come from the germline V gene (reference sequence). V lost 0 bases to trimming and J lost 2 bases, with 8 bases between them. This CDR3 spans 14 amino acids. CDR3 DNA sequence: TGTGCCAGCAGCTTGGACAGGGATAACACTGAAGCTTTCTTT. Translation: CASSLDRDNTEAFF.

The J gene is TRBJ1-1, the V gene TRBV19; D gene ambiguous. Trimming pared 0 bases from V and 1 base from J, leaving 6 bases between. Per the germline V gene, CDR1 is LNHDA and CDR2 is SQIVND (reference sequence). CDR3 length: 14 residues. In DNA, the CDR3 is TGTGCCAGTAGTATAGAGGCGGGGAACACTGAAGCTTTCTTT. Residues: CASSIEAGNTEAFF. Based on the CDR3 plus reference TRBV19 and TRBJ1-1, the full variable domain is DGGITQSPKYLFRKEGQNVTLSCEQNLNHDAMYWYRQDPGQGLRLIYYSQIVNDFQKGDIAEGYSVSREKKESFPLTVTSAQKNPTAFYLCASSIEAGNTEAFFGQGTRLTVV.

The CDR3: CSVVGLMNTEAFF. The CDR3 coding sequence is TGCAGCGTTGTCGGACTAATGAACACTGAAGCTTTCTTT. This chain joins TRBV29-1 and TRBJ1-1; D gene unclear. Germline loops: CDR1 SQVTM, CDR2 ANQGSEA. The CDR3 runs 13 residues. V gave up 4 bases and J gave up 0 bases, with 9 bases separating them.